Described below is a single T cell receptor (beta chain) sequence and its context. Its specificity is not known. This sample was included in a study of immune evolution from preneoplasia to lung adenocarcinoma. Study outcomes and limitations: Top clone frequencies peaked in normal lung, apparently declining through invasive adenocarcinoma. Normal lung had highest clonality; later lesions appeared denser, more diverse.

V lost 3 bases, J lost 3 bases, and 8 bases lay in between. CDR1 is KGHSH and CDR2 is LQKENI in the germline V gene. CDR3 length: 13 amino acids. Between the mid-2010s and the late 2010s, patients underwent resection in Japan or China. Each case's diagnosis was confirmed by two pathologists on H&E. TCRdb's copy holds only in-frame clones and misses some; the assay was immunoSEQ multiplex PCR. The table records 2,500 to 3,000 clones, 85% to 90% of them present only once. The V call is TRBV18, the J call TRBJ1-1, with D unresolved. The receptor was derived from a person aged 60-80 years with lung adenocarcinoma. Sample: FFPE adjacent normal lung tissue. As DNA, the CDR3 is TGTGCCAGCTCACCGCCGAGGGACACTGAAGCTTTCTTT. It specifies CASSPPRDTEAFF.